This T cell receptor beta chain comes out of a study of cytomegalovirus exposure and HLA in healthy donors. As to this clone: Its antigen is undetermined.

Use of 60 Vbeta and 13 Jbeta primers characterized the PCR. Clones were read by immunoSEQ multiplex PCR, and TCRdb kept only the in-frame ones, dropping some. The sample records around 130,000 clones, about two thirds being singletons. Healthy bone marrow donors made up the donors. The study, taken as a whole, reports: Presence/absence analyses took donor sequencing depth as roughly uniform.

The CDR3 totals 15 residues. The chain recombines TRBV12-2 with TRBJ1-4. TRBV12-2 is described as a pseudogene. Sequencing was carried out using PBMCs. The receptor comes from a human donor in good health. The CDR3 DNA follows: TGTGCAAGTCGCTGCGCGGAGGGGTCGTATGAAAAACTGTTTTTT. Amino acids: CASRCAEGSYEKLFF.